This T cell receptor beta chain is from a study of CD8 T cells in ankylosing spondylitis. The table lists this clonotype with a few counts. Its antigen remains unknown. The CDR3 runs to 14 residues. Trimming took off 7 bases at V and 3 bases at J, with 12 bases between the two ends. Germline CDR1 and CDR2: LNHDA and SQIVND (reference sequence). Quantitative 5'-RACE with molecular barcodes was used to make the TCR beta libraries. A single record per CDR3 protein comes from TCRdb applying MiXCR to the 5' RACE reads. The sample shows 150,000 or so distinct CDR3 sequences, approximately 16% of them seen only once. Findings and caveats of the study: Characteristic of ankylosing spondylitis blood, it appeared, was a TCR beta motif comprising roughly 8 highly homologous variants. Disease-linked clones bore a CD8+ phenotype, appearing relatively rarely in peripheral blood.

Sequencing was performed on blood, either unsorted or a sorted T cell fraction (not recorded which). The receptor comes from a male donor with ankylosing spondylitis or in good health (not recorded which). The chain employs TRBV19 and TRBJ2-2; maybe TRBD2 (5 bases). CDR3 coding DNA: TGTGCCAGTACCGCCAGAGGGTACACCGGGGAGCTGTTTTTT. Translation gives CASTARGYTGELFF.